The clone carrying this TCR beta chain was counted a few times. The data stem from a study of regulatory T cells in long-lasting Graves disease. According to the study, TCR beta libraries were built with iRepertoire HTBI primers and CDR3-region Arm-PCR. TCRdb passed the multiplex PCR reads through MiXCR, listing each CDR3 protein once. The data contain more than 650,000 distinct CDR3 sequences, 25% to 35% of them singletons. This CDR3 is 13 amino acids long. The V gene lost 2 bases and the J gene lost 0 bases, with 1 base spanning the gap. Germline V gives CDR1 KGHSH, CDR2 LQKENI. Time point defined: persistent/refractory GD, antithyroid drugs over 5 years with positive TRAb. PBMC-derived RNA was used for the TCR library.

The sequencing used peripheral blood mononuclear cells (PBMCs), collected when the disease was refractory, from a patient treated with antithyroid drugs. The TCR was taken from a female donor with Graves disease. The genes are TRBV18 and TRBJ1-4; D gene unclear. The CDR3 DNA is TGTGCCAGCTCACCAGCAACTAATGAAAAACTGTTTTTT. This codes for CASSPATNEKLFF. Drawing the rest from reference TRBV18 and TRBJ1-4, the complete variable domain is NAGVMQNPRHLVRRRGQEARLRCSPMKGHSHVYWYRQLPEEGLKFMVYLQKENIIDESGMPKERFSAEFPKEGPSILRIQQVVRGDSAAYFCASSPATNEKLFFGSGTQLSVL.